This section outlines one T cell receptor beta chain sequence together with its context. Assay: immunoSEQ multiplex PCR; the TCRdb copy retains only in-frame clones and omits some. Among around 270,000 clones listed, 90% to 95% were seen once. The trim removed 6 bases at V and 5 bases at J, leaving 15 bases unmatched. This CDR3 comprises 17 residues. CDR1 is MNHEY and CDR2 is SMNVEV in the germline V gene (reference sequence). This specimen belongs to a study of T cell responses to AZD1222 COVID-19 vaccine. This receptor was taken from an adult who received the AZD1222 COVID-19 vaccine. The chain recombines TRBV27 with TRBJ2-7, with 11 bases aligning to TRBD1. The sample in question was peripheral blood, obtained 28 days after the second AZD1222 dose. In DNA, the CDR3 is TGTGCCAGCAGCCCTATTGGGCGGGACAGGGGGGTGAACGAGCAGTACTTC. It translates to CASSPIGRDRGVNEQYF.